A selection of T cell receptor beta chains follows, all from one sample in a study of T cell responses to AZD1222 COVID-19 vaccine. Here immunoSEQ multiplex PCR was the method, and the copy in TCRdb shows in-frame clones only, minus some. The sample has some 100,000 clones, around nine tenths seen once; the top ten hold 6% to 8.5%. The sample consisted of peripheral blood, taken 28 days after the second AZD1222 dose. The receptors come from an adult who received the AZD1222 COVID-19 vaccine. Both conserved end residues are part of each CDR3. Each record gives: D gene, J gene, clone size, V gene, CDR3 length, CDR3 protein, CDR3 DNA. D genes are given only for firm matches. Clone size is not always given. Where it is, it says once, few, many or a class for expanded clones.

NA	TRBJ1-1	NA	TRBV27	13	CASSLGADTEAFF	TGTGCCAGCAGTTTAGGGGCAGACACTGAAGCTTTCTTT
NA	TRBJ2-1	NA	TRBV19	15	CASSKGSLSYNEQFF	TGTGCCAGTAGTAAAGGGTCCCTCTCCTACAATGAGCAGTTCTTC
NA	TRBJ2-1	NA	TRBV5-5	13	CASAREYLYEQFF	TGTGCCAGCGCTCGGGAATACCTTTATGAGCAGTTCTTC
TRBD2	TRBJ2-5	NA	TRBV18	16	CASSRLAGGYQETQYF	TGTGCCAGCTCCCGACTAGCGGGGGGCTACCAAGAGACCCAGTACTTC
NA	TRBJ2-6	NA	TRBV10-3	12	CAISAGANVLTF	TGTGCCATCAGTGCTGGGGCCAACGTCCTGACTTTC
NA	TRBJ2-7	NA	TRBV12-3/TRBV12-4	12	CASRQVGAEQYF	TGTGCCAGCAGACAGGTGGGGGCCGAGCAGTACTTC
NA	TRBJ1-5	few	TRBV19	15	CASRHTRFGHQPQHF	TGTGCCAGTAGACACACAAGGTTTGGGCATCAGCCCCAGCATTTT
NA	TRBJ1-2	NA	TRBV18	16	CASSPTDRPTNYGYTF	TGTGCCAGCTCACCCACTGACAGGCCCACTAACTATGGCTACACCTTC
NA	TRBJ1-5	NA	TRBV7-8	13	CASRASGNQPQHF	TGTGCCAGCAGAGCTTCTGGCAATCAGCCCCAGCATTTT
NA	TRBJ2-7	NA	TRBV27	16	CASSPSGGSVSYEQYF	TGTGCCAGCAGTCCCTCTGGGGGTAGCGTTTCCTACGAGCAGTACTTC
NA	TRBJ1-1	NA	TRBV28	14	CASSLGRQNTEAFF	TGTGCCAGCAGTTTGGGCCGACAGAACACTGAAGCTTTCTTT
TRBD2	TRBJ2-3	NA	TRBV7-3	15	CASSLVGSGADTQYF	TGTGCCAGCAGCTTAGTCGGTAGCGGGGCCGATACGCAGTATTTT
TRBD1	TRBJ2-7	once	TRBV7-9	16	CASSFIVGTGSYEQYF	TGTGCCAGCAGCTTTATAGTTGGGACAGGGTCCTACGAGCAGTACTTC
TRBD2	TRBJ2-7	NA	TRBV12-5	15	CASGSTSGSTHEQYF	TGTGCTAGTGGATCCACTAGCGGGAGTACCCACGAGCAGTACTTC
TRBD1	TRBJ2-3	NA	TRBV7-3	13	CASSQGVTDTQYF	TGTGCCAGCAGCCAGGGGGTGACAGATACGCAGTATTTT
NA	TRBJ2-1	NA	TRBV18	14	CASSPQVTGGEQFF	TGTGCCAGCTCACCCCAGGTTACCGGGGGTGAGCAGTTCTTC
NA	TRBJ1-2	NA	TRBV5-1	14	CASSLEKGSGSYTF	TGCGCCAGCAGCTTGGAAAAGGGGAGTGGGAGCTACACCTTC
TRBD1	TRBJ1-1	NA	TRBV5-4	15	CASSLRIGGNTEAFF	TGTGCCAGCAGCTTGCGGATAGGGGGCAACACTGAAGCTTTCTTT
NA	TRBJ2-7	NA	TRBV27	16	CASSLSRGSFGYEQYF	TGTGCCAGCAGTTTATCCCGGGGAAGTTTTGGCTACGAGCAGTACTTC
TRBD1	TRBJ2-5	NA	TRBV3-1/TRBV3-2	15	CASSRQGYTGETQYF	TGTGCCAGCAGCCGACAGGGATACACGGGAGAGACCCAGTACTTC
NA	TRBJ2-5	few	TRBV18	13	CASSPGQGETQYF	TGTGCCAGCTCACCAGGGCAGGGGGAGACCCAGTACTTC
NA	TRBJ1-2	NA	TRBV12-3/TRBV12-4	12	CASSPDGAGYTF	TGTGCCAGCAGTCCGGACGGCGCCGGCTACACCTTC
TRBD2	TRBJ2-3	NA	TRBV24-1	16	CATSDLLADSTDTQYF	TGTGCCACCAGTGATTTACTAGCGGACTCCACAGATACGCAGTATTTT
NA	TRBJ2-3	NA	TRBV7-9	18	CASSLGLARFLSTDTQYF	TGTGCCAGCAGCTTAGGCTTGGCTAGATTCCTTAGCACAGATACGCAGTATTTT
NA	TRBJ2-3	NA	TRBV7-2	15	CASSLGASVTDTQYF	TGTGCCAGCAGCTTAGGAGCCAGTGTCACAGATACGCAGTATTTT
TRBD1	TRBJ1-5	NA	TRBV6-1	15	CATKAGTGDRQPQHF	TGTGCCACCAAGGCCGGGACAGGGGATCGGCAGCCCCAGCATTTT
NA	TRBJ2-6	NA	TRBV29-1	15	CSVADRPSGANVLTF	TGCAGCGTTGCCGACAGGCCCTCTGGGGCCAACGTCCTGACTTTC
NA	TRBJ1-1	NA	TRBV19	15	CASSITIGRGAEAFF	TGTGCCAGTAGTATTACCATCGGGCGGGGTGCTGAAGCTTTCTTT
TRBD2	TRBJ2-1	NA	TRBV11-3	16	CASSLKASGAYNEQFF	TGTGCCAGCAGCTTAAAGGCTAGCGGTGCTTACAATGAGCAGTTCTTC
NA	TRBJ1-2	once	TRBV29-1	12	CSAQQGPIGYTF	TGCAGCGCCCAACAGGGTCCTATAGGCTACACCTTC
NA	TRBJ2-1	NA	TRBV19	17	CASSILGGPHSYNEQFF	TGTGCCAGTAGTATTCTCGGGGGACCCCACTCCTACAATGAGCAGTTCTTC
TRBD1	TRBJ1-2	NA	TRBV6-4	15	CASSGGGQGRYGYTF	TGTGCCAGCAGCGGGGGCGGACAGGGACGCTATGGCTACACCTTC
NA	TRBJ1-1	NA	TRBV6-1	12	CASSRGWTEAFF	TGTGCCAGCAGTAGGGGTTGGACTGAAGCTTTCTTT